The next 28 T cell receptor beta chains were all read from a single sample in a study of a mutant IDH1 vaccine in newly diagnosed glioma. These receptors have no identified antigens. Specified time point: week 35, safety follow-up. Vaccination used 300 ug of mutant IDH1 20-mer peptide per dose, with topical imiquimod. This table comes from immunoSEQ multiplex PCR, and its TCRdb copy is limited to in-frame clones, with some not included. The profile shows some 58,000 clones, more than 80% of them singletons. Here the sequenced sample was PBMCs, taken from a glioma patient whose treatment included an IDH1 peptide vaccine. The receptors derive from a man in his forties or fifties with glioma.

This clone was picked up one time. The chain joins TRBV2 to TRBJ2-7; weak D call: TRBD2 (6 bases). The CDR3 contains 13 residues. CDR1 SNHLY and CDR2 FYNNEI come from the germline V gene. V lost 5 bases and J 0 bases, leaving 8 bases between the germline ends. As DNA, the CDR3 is TGTGCCAGCAGTTCTAGCGACTCCTACGAGCAGTACTTC. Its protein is CASSSSDSYEQYF.

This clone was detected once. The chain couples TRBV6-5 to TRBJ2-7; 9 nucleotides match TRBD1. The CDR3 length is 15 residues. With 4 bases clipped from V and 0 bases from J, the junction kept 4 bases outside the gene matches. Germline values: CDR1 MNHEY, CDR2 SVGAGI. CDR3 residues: CASSFDRGSSYEQYF. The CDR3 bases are TGTGCCAGCAGTTTCGACAGGGGGAGCTCCTACGAGCAGTACTTC.

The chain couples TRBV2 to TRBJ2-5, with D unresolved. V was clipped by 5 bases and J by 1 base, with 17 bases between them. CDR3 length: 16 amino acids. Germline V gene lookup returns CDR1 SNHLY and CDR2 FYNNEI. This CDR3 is CASSPSGVRSQETQYF. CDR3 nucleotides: TGTGCCAGCAGTCCCTCGGGTGTGAGGAGCCAAGAGACCCAGTACTTC.

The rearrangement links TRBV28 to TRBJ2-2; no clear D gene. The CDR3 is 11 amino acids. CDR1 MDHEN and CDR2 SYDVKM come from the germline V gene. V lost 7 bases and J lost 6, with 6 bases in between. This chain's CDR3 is CASKGPGELFF. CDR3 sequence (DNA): TGTGCCAGCAAGGGTCCCGGGGAGCTGTTTTTT.

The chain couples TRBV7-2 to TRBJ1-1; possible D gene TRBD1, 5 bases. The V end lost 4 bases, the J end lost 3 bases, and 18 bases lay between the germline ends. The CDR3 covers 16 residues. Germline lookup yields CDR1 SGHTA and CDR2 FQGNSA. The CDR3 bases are TGTGCCAGCAGCTCCGCCCTGGGGGTCGTCGACACTGAAGCTTTCTTT. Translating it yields CASSSALGVVDTEAFF.

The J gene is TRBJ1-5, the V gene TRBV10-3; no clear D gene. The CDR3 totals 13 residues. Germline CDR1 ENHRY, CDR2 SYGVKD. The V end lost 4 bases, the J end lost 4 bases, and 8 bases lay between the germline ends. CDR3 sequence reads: CAISVAANQPQHF. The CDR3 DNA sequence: TGTGCCATCAGTGTAGCGGCTAATCAGCCCCAGCATTTT.

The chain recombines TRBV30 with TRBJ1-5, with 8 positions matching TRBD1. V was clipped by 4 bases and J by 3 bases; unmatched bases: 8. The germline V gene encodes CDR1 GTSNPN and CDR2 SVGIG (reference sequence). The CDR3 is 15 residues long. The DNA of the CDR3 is TGTGCCTGGACGCGGCCAGGGGGCACCAATCAGCCCCAGCATTTT. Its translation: CAWTRPGGTNQPQHF.

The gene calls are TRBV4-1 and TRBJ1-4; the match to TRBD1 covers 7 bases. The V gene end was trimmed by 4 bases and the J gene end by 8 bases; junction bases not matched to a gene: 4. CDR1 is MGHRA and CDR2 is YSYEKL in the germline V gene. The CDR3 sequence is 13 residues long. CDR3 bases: TGCGCCAGCAGCCTGACAGGGCCCGAAAAACTGTTTTTT. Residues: CASSLTGPEKLFF.

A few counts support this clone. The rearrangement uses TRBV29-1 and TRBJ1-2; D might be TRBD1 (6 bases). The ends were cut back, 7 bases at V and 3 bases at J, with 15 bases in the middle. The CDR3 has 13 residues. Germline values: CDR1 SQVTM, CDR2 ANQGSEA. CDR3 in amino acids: CSGDRDNDYGYTF. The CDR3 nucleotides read TGCAGCGGAGACCGGGACAACGACTATGGCTACACCTTC.

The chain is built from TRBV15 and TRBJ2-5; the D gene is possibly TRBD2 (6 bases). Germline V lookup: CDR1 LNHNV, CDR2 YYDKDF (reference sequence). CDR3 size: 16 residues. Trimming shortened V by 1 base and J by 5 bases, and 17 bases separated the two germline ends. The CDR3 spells CATSRVSGLGAETQYF. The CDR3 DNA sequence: TGTGCCACCAGCAGAGTGTCGGGACTCGGCGCCGAGACCCAGTACTTC.

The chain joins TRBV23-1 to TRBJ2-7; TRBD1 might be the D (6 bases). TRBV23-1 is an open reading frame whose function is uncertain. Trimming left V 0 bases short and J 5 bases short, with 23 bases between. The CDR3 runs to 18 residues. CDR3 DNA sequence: TGCGCCAGCAGTCAATCCCGAACACGGACAGTTTCGGGTGACGAGCAGTACTTC. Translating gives CASSQSRTRTVSGDEQYF.

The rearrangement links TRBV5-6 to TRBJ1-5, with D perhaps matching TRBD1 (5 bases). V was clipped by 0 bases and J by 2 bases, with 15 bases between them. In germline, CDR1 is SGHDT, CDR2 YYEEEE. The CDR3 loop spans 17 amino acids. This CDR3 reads CASSLGPQGRGNQPQHF. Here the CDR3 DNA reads TGTGCCAGCAGCTTGGGGCCCCAGGGTAGGGGCAATCAGCCCCAGCATTTT. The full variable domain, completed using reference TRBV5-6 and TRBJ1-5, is DAGVTQSPTHLIKTRGQQVTLRCSPKSGHDTVSWYQQALGQGPQFIFQYYEEEERQRGNFPDRFSGHQFPNYSSELNVNALLLGDSALYLCASSLGPQGRGNQPQHFGDGTRLSIL.

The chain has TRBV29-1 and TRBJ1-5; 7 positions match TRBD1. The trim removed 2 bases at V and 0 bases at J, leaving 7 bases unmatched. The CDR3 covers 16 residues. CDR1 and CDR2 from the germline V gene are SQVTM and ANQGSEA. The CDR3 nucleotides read TGCAGCGTTGAAAGGGAGGGGGCGAATAGCAATCAGCCCCAGCATTTT. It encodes CSVEREGANSNQPQHF.

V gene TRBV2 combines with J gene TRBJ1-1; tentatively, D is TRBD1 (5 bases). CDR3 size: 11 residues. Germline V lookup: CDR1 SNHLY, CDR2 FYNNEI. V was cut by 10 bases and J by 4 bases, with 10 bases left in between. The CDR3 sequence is CATRGFTEAFF. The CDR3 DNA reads TGTGCCACAAGGGGATTCACTGAAGCTTTCTTT.

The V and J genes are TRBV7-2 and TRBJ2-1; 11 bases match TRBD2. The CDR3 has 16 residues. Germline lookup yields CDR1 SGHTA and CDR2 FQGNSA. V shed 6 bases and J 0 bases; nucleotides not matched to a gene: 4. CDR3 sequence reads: CASRRLAGSSYNEQFF. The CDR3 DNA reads TGTGCCAGCAGAAGACTAGCGGGAAGCTCCTACAATGAGCAGTTCTTC.

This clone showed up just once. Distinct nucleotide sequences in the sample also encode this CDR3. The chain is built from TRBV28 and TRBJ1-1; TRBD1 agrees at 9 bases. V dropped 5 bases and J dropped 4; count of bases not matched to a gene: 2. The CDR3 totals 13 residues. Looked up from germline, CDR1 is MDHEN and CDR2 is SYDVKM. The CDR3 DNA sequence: TGTGCCAGCAGTCGACAGGGGGGCACTGAAGCTTTCTTT. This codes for CASSRQGGTEAFF.

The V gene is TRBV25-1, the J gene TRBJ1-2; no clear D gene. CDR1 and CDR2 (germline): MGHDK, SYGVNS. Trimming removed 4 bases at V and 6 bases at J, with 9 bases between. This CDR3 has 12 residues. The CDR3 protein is CASSGALNGYTF. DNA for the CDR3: TGTGCCAGCAGTGGGGCCCTGAATGGCTACACCTTC.

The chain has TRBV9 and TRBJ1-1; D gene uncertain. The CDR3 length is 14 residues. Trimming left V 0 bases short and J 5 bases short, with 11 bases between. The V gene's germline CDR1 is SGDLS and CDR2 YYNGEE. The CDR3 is CASSVEVSGTEAFF. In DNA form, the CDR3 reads TGTGCCAGCAGCGTAGAGGTCTCGGGGACTGAAGCTTTCTTT.

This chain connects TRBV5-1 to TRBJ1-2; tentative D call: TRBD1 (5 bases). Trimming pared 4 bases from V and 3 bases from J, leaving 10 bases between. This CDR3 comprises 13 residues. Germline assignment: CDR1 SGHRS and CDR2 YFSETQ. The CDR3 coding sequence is TGCGCCAGCAGCGTACAGGACCACTATGGCTACACCTTC. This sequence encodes CASSVQDHYGYTF.

The DNA of the CDR3 is TGTGCCAGCTCATCTCTAACAGGGGGGGACGCCTATGGCTACACCTTC. Its translation: CASSSLTGGDAYGYTF. The rearrangement uses TRBV18 and TRBJ1-2; 8 bases align to TRBD1. Trimming cost V 5 bases and J 4 bases; bases outside gene matches: 12. The CDR3 totals 16 residues. Germline-derived CDR1 and CDR2 are KGHSH and LQKENI.

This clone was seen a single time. The CDR3 sequence is CASSQGGEETQYF. CDR3 nucleotide sequence: TGTGCCAGCAGCCAAGGGGGGGAGGAGACCCAGTACTTC. The chain combines TRBV4-2 with TRBJ2-5, with TRBD2 as a possible D gene (6 bases). The V end was cut by 1 base, the J end by 5 bases, with 8 bases between. CDR1 and CDR2 from the germline V gene are LGHNA and YNFKEQ. The CDR3 runs 13 residues.

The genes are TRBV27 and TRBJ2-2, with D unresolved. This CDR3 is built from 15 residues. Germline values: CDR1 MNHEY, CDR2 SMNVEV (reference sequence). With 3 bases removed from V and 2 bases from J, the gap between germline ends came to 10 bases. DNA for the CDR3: TGTGCCAGCAGTTTCTTCCGGTTCAACACCGGGGAGCTGTTTTTT. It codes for CASSFFRFNTGELFF.

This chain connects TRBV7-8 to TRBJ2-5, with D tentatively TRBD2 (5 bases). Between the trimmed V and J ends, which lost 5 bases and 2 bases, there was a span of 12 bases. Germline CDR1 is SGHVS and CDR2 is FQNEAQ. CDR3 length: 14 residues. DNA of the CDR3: TGTGCCAGCAGCCCCCCGGGGAGTCAAGAGACCCAGTACTTC. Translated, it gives CASSPPGSQETQYF. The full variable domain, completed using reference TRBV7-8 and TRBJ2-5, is GAGVSQSPRYKVAKRGQDVALRCDPISGHVSLFWYQQALGQGPEFLTYFQNEAQLDKSGLPSDRFFAERPEGSVSTLKIQRTQQEDSAVYLCASSPPGSQETQYFGPGTRLLVL.

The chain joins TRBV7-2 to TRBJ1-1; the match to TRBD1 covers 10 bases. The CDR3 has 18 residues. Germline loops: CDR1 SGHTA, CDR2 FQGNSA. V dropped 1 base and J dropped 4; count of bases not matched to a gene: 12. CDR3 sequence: CASSLVAGQGILGTEAFF. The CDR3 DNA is TGTGCCAGCAGCTTAGTTGCGGGACAGGGGATTTTGGGCACTGAAGCTTTCTTT.

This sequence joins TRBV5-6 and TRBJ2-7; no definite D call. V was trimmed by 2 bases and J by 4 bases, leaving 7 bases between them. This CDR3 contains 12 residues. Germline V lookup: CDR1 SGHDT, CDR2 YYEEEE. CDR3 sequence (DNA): TGTGCCAGCAGCTTTCCGGGTTACGAGCAGTACTTC. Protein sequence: CASSFPGYEQYF.

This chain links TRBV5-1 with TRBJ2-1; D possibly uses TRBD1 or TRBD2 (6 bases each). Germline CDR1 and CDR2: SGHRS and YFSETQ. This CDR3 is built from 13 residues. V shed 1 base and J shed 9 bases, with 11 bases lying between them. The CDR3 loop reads CASSLWGASEQFF. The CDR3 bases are TGCGCCAGCAGCTTGTGGGGGGCCAGTGAGCAGTTCTTC.

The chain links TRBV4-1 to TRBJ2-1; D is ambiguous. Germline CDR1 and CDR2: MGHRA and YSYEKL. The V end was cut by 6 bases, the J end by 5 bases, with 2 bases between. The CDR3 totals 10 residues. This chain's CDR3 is CASSNNEQFF. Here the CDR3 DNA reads TGCGCCAGCAGTAACAATGAGCAGTTCTTC.

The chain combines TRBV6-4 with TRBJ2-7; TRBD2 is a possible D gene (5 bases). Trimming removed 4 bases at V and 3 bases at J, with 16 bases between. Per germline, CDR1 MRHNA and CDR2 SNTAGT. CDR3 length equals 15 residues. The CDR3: CASSGGLKSVYEQYF. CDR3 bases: TGTGCCAGCAGTGGAGGACTCAAATCGGTCTACGAGCAGTACTTC.